Each of the 24 T cell receptor beta chains below was sequenced from the same sample in a study of blood T cell repertoires in COVID-19. Clones were sequenced by immunoSEQ multiplex PCR, and TCRdb holds only the in-frame ones, with some missing. The sample consists of roughly 400,000 clones, around 90% of them appearing once. The specimen sequenced was PBMCs or T cells enriched from blood (not recorded which). Receptors were obtained from a woman in her thirties or forties with acute COVID-19.

This rearrangement joins TRBV11-2 to TRBJ2-2; 11 nucleotides line up with TRBD2. The V segment lost 1 base and the J segment 5 bases; nucleotides outside the gene matches: 6. From germline, CDR1 is SGHAT and CDR2 FQNNGV. The CDR3 contains 17 residues. The CDR3 here is CASSLVMGLAATGELFF. The DNA of the CDR3 is TGTGCCAGCAGCTTAGTGATGGGACTAGCGGCAACCGGGGAGCTGTTTTTT.

The chain employs TRBV20-1 and TRBJ1-2, with TRBD1 as a possible D gene (5 bases). The CDR3 extends over 11 amino acids. V was trimmed by 3 bases and J by 7 bases, leaving 9 bases between them. Per germline, CDR1 DFQATT and CDR2 SNEGSKA (reference sequence). CDR3 DNA: TGCAGTGCTAGCGGGGGTGGTGGCTACACCTTC. Its protein product is CSASGGGGYTF.

The V gene is TRBV29-1, the J gene TRBJ2-3; TRBD2 matches at 9 bases. V gave up 1 base and J gave up 6 bases; unmatched junction bases: 5. The CDR3 has 14 amino acids. In germline, CDR1 is SQVTM, CDR2 ANQGSEA. The CDR3 is CSVEVGLAGDTQYF. CDR3 nucleotide sequence: TGCAGCGTTGAAGTGGGGCTAGCGGGGGATACGCAGTATTTT.

This chain connects TRBV3-1 (or the pseudogene TRBV3-2) to TRBJ1-2; TRBD1 is a possible D gene (5 bases). The CDR3 loop spans 13 amino acids. Trimming stripped 5 bases from V and 4 bases from J, with 11 bases between. From germline, CDR1 is LGHDT and CDR2 YNNKEL (reference sequence). In DNA, the CDR3 is TGTGCCAGCAGCGGGGGGACCGCCTATGGCTACACCTTC. Amino acid sequence: CASSGGTAYGYTF.

The chain links TRBV5-1 to TRBJ1-1; no reliable D call. The CDR3 runs to 15 residues. The V and J ends lost 4 bases and 2 bases respectively, with 15 bases between them. Germline assignment: CDR1 SGHRS and CDR2 YFSETQ. The chain's CDR3 is CASSIYPGSNTEAFF. In DNA form, the CDR3 reads TGCGCCAGCAGCATCTACCCGGGGAGTAACACTGAAGCTTTCTTT.

V gene TRBV2 combines with J gene TRBJ2-3; perhaps TRBD2 as D (6 bases). The CDR3 is 13 residues long. The V end was cut by 7 bases, the J end by 3 bases, with 11 bases between. Germline V gives CDR1 SNHLY, CDR2 FYNNEI. In DNA form, the CDR3 reads TGTGCCAGCACGGGGAGGTTGACAGATACGCAGTATTTT. Translated, it gives CASTGRLTDTQYF.

This chain connects TRBV3-1 (or the pseudogene TRBV3-2) to TRBJ1-1; possibly TRBD1 for D (5 bases). This CDR3 is 14 amino acids long. V was trimmed by 3 bases and J by 4 bases, leaving 12 bases between them. Per germline, CDR1 LGHDT and CDR2 YNNKEL (reference sequence). This chain's CDR3 is CASSHRGGATEAFF. CDR3 nucleotide sequence: TGTGCCAGCAGCCACAGAGGTGGGGCCACTGAAGCTTTCTTT.

Notes on this clone: The sample carries other DNA sequences with the same CDR3. The rearrangement joins TRBV2 to TRBJ1-2; TRBD1 might be the D (6 bases). The V and J ends lost 2 bases and 8 bases respectively, with 9 bases between them. The CDR3 runs 12 residues. Germline loops: CDR1 SNHLY, CDR2 FYNNEI. The CDR3 is CASSERGGGYTF. The DNA of the CDR3 is TGTGCCAGCAGTGAACGGGGGGGCGGCTACACCTTC.

The rearrangement joins TRBV27 to TRBJ2-3, with 7 bases lining up with TRBD2. With V trimmed by 10 bases and J by 4 bases, 8 bases remained unmatched. Germline V gives CDR1 MNHEY, CDR2 SMNVEV (reference sequence). CDR3 length: 13 residues. DNA of the CDR3: TGTGCCACCTCGAGAAGCGGGGCAGATACGCAGTATTTT. This codes for CATSRSGADTQYF.

The chain couples TRBV3-1 (or the pseudogene TRBV3-2) to TRBJ1-1, with TRBD1 as a possible D gene (6 bases). Per germline, CDR1 LGHDT and CDR2 YNNKEL (reference sequence). This CDR3 spans 11 amino acids. Deletions cut 5 bases from V and 8 bases from J, with 9 bases between. The CDR3 DNA follows: TGTGCCAGCAGCGTAGGACAGGAAGCTTTCTTT. This gives the protein CASSVGQEAFF.

This chain joins TRBV7-9 and TRBJ2-3; weak D call: TRBD2 (6 bases). The germline V gene encodes CDR1 SEHNR and CDR2 FQNEAQ (reference sequence). This CDR3 is built from 15 residues. V was trimmed by 5 bases and J by 4 bases, leaving 16 bases between them. In nucleotides, the CDR3 is TGTGCCAGCAGCCGGCGCTCGGGGGAGGCAGATACGCAGTATTTT. Encoded protein: CASSRRSGEADTQYF.

The chain carries TRBV7-9 and TRBJ1-4, with D unresolved. Trimming took off 2 bases at V and 6 bases at J, with 4 bases between the two ends. The germline CDR1 and CDR2 sequences are SEHNR and FQNEAQ (reference sequence). CDR3 length: 12 amino acids. CDR3 sequence reads: CASSLTDEKLFF. In nucleotides, the CDR3 is TGTGCCAGCAGCTTAACAGATGAAAAACTGTTTTTT.

This sequence joins TRBV30 and TRBJ1-2; a possible D gene is TRBD1 (5 bases). V dropped 3 bases and J dropped 3 bases, with 11 bases sitting between them. CDR3 length: 13 amino acids. Germline V gives CDR1 GTSNPN, CDR2 SVGIG (reference sequence). The CDR3 region has the DNA TGTGCCTGGAGCCGGGGGACGGACTATGGCTACACCTTC. The encoded protein is CAWSRGTDYGYTF.

The rearrangement joins TRBV5-5 to TRBJ2-5, with a weak D call TRBD2 (5 bases). The germline gives CDR1 SGHKS, CDR2 YYEKEE (reference sequence). The CDR3 loop spans 13 amino acids. The V gene lost 7 bases and the J gene lost 1 base, with 11 bases spanning the gap. The CDR3 loop is CASANGVQETQYF. The DNA of the CDR3 is TGTGCCAGCGCTAACGGGGTCCAAGAGACCCAGTACTTC.

The CDR3 here is CASSVGGSGGRGETQYF. The CDR3 DNA reads TGTGCCAGCAGCGTAGGCGGTAGCGGGGGCCGGGGAGAGACCCAGTACTTC. The rearrangement joins TRBV9 to TRBJ2-5, with 9 bases matching TRBD2. Germline CDR1 is SGDLS and CDR2 is YYNGEE. The J segment lost 4 bases and the V segment lost 0 bases, leaving 10 bases of the junction unmatched. The CDR3 loop spans 17 amino acids. Full variable domain (rest looked up from reference TRBV9 and TRBJ2-5): DSGVTQTPKHLITATGQRVTLRCSPRSGDLSVYWYQQSLDQGLQFLIQYYNGEERAKGNILERFSAQQFPDLHSELNLSSLELGDSALYFCASSVGGSGGRGETQYFGPGTRLLVL.

This clone was found once. This rearrangement joins TRBV29-1 to TRBJ1-1; 7 bases are shared with TRBD1. V shed 8 bases and J 0 bases; nucleotides not matched to a gene: 6. Per germline, CDR1 SQVTM and CDR2 ANQGSEA. The CDR3 has 13 amino acids. As DNA, the CDR3 is TGCAGCACAGGACAGGCCCTGAACACTGAAGCTTTCTTT. Residues: CSTGQALNTEAFF. The full variable domain, its missing parts supplied by reference TRBV29-1 and TRBJ1-1, is SAVISQKPSRDICQRGTSLTIQCQVDSQVTMMFWYRQQPGQSLTLIATANQGSEATYESGFVIDKFPISRPNLTFSTLTVSNMSPEDSSIYLCSTGQALNTEAFFGQGTRLTVV.

The V call is TRBV15, the J call TRBJ2-6, with D possibly matching TRBD1 (5 bases). CDR1 is LNHNV and CDR2 is YYDKDF in the germline V gene (reference sequence). The CDR3 runs to 19 residues. The germline V and J ends were trimmed by 0 bases and 3 bases, with 18 bases remaining between them. The CDR3 sequence: CATSRDLGAGKNGANVLTF. The CDR3 DNA reads as TGTGCCACCAGCAGAGATCTAGGGGCAGGGAAGAATGGGGCCAACGTCCTGACTTTC.

The rearrangement joins TRBV5-1 to TRBJ2-1; D is perhaps TRBD1 (5 bases). Germline lookup yields CDR1 SGHRS and CDR2 YFSETQ. The CDR3 extends over 15 amino acids. V dropped 2 bases and J dropped 2 bases, with 11 bases sitting between them. CDR3 loop: CASSFDSITYNEQFF. CDR3 DNA: TGCGCCAGCAGCTTCGACAGTATTACCTACAATGAGCAGTTCTTC.

This sequence joins TRBV7-9 and TRBJ2-5; 9 bases align to TRBD1. Trimming at V came to 5 bases and at J to 4 bases, leaving 11 bases not matched to a gene. This CDR3 is built from 16 residues. Germline CDR1 is SEHNR and CDR2 is FQNEAQ (reference sequence). In nucleotides, the CDR3 is TGTGCCAGCAGCCCTCGGACAGGGGAGGGTAGAGAGACCCAGTACTTC. It yields the protein CASSPRTGEGRETQYF.

The genes are TRBV30 and TRBJ1-6, with D uncertain. Trimming removed 3 bases at V and 3 bases at J, with 12 bases between. The germline V gene encodes CDR1 GTSNPN and CDR2 SVGIG (reference sequence). This CDR3 contains 15 residues. The CDR3 here is CAWRMEGLYNSPLHF. The CDR3 DNA is TGTGCCTGGAGGATGGAAGGACTCTATAATTCACCCCTCCACTTT.

The CDR3 DNA reads as TGTGCCAGCAGCTTATCGGACAGGGGGTTAGAAGGCTACACCTTC. Translating gives CASSLSDRGLEGYTF. This chain connects TRBV7-9 to TRBJ1-2; 10 positions agree with TRBD1. Unmatched junction bases numbered 8, after V lost 2 bases and J lost 8 bases. Germline V lookup: CDR1 SEHNR, CDR2 FQNEAQ (reference sequence). This CDR3 region has 15 residues.

This clone has only one observation. V and J are TRBV7-9 and TRBJ1-1, with TRBD1 as a possible D gene (5 bases). The CDR3 is 15 residues long. Germline-derived CDR1 and CDR2 are SEHNR and FQNEAQ (reference sequence). Trimming stripped 7 bases from V and 0 bases from J, with 15 bases between. The CDR3 sequence is CASTSPWGVNTEAFF. In DNA, the CDR3 is TGTGCCAGCACCTCCCCGTGGGGGGTGAACACTGAAGCTTTCTTT.

The chain combines TRBV10-3 with TRBJ2-1; D is unresolved. Germline V gives CDR1 ENHRY, CDR2 SYGVKD. Trimming removed 0 bases from V and 4 bases from J, with 7 bases in between. The CDR3 runs to 14 residues. DNA of the CDR3: TGTGCCATCAGTGAGTCCCCCGGGTACAATGAGCAGTTCTTC. The encoded protein is CAISESPGYNEQFF.

CDR3 in amino acids: CASNPQGADGYTF. The DNA for the CDR3 is TGTGCCAGCAATCCACAGGGGGCGGATGGCTACACCTTC. V and J are TRBV2 and TRBJ1-2; 9 nucleotides line up with TRBD1. The V and J ends lost 7 bases and 6 bases, in that order; junction bases with no gene match: 6. Germline lookup yields CDR1 SNHLY and CDR2 FYNNEI. This CDR3 is built from 13 residues. The full variable domain, completed using reference TRBV2 and TRBJ1-2, is EPEVTQTPSHQVTQMGQEVILRCVPISNHLYFYWYRQILGQKVEFLVSFYNNEISEKSEIFDDQFSVERPDGSNFTLKIRSTKLEDSAMYFCASNPQGADGYTFGSGTRLTVV.